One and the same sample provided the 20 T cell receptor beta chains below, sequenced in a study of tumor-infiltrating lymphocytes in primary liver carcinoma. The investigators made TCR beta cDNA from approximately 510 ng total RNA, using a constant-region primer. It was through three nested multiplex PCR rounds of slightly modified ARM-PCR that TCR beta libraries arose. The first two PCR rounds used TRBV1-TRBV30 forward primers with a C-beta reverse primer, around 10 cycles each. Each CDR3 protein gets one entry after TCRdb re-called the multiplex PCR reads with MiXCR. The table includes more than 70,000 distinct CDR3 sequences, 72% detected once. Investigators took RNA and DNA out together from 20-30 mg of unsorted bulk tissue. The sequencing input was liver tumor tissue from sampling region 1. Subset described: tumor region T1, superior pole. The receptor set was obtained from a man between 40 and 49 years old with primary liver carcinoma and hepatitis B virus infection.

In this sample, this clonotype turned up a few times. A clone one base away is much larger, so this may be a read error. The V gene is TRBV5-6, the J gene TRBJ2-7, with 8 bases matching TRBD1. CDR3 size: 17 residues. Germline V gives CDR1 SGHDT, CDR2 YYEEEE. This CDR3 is CASSSKDRAVSVYEQCF. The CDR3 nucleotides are TGTGCCAGCAGCTCGAAGGACAGGGCAGTTTCCGTCTACGAGCAGTGCTTC.

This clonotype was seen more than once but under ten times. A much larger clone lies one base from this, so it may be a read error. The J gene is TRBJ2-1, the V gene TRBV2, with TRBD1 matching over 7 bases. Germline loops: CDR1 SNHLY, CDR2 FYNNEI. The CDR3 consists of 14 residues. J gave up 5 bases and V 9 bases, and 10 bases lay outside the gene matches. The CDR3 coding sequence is TGTGCCAGTTATCGGGACAGCATGGACAATGAGCAGTTCTTC. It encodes CASYRDSMDNEQFF.

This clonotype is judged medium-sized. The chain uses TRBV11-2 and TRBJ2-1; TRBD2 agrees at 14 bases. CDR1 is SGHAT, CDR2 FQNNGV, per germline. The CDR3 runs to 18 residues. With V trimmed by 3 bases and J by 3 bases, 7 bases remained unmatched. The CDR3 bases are TGTGCCAGCAGCTTGGGATGGGGACTAGCGGGAGACTACAATGAGCAGTTCTTC. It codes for CASSLGWGLAGDYNEQFF.

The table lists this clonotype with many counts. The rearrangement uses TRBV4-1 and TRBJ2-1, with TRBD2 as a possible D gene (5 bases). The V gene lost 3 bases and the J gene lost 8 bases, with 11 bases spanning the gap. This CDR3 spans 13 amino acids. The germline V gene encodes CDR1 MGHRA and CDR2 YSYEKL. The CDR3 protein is CASSQVPRDEQFF. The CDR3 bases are TGCGCCAGCAGCCAGGTCCCGAGGGATGAGCAGTTCTTC.

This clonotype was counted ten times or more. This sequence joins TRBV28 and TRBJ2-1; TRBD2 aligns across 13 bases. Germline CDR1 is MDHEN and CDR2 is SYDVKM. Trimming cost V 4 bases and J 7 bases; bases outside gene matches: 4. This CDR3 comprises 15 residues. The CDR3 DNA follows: TGTGCCAGCAGTTGGGGACTAGCGGGGTCAAATGAGCAGTTCTTC. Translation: CASSWGLAGSNEQFF.

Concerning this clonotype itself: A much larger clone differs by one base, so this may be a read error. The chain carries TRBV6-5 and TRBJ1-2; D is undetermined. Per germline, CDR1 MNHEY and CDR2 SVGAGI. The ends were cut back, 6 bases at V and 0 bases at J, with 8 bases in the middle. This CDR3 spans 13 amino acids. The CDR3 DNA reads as TGTGCCAGCAGACTAGTGGCTAACTATGGCTACACCTTC. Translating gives CASRLVANYGYTF.

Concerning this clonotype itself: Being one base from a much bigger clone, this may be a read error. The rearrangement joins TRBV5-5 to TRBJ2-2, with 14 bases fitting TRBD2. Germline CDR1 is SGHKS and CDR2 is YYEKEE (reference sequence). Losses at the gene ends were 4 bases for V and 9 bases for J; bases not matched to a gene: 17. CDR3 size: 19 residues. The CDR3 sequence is CASSRLAGTSGRWSWELFF. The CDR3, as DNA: TGTGCCAGCAGCCGACTTGCCGGGACTAGCGGGAGATGGTCCTGGGAGCTGTTTTTT.

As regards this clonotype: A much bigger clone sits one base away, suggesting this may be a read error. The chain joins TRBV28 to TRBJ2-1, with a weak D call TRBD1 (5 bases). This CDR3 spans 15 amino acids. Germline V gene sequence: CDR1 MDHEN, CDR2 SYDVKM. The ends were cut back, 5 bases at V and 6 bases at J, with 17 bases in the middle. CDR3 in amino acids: CASSPTVGVANEQFF. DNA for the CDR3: TGTGCCAGCAGTCCCACCGTAGGGGTAGCCAATGAGCAGTTCTTC.

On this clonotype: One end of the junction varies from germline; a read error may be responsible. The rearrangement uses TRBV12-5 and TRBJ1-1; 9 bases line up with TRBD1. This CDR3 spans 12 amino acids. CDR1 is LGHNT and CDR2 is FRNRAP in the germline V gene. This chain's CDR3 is CASRLGQGEAFF. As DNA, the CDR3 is TGTGCTAGTCGTTTGGGACAGGGTGAAGCCTTCTTT.

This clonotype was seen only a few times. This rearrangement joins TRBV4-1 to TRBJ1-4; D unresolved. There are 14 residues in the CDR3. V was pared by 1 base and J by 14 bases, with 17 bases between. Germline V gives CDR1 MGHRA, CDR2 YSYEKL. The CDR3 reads CASSQGTQRQSLFF. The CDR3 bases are TGCGCCAGCAGCCAAGGTACCCAGCGGCAGTCGCTGTTTTTT.

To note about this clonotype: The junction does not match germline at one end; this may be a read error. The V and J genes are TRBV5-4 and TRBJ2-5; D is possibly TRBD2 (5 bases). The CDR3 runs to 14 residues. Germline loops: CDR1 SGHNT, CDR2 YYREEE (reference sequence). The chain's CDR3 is CANSSLAKEETQYF. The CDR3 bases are TGTGCCAACAGCTCGTTAGCGAAGGAGGAGACCCAGTACTTC.

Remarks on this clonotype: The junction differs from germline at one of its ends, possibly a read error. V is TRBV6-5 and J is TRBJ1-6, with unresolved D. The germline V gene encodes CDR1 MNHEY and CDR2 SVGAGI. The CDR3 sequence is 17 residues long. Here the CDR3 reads CASRESVRASYNPPLHF. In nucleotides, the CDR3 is TGTGCCAGTAGAGAGAGTGTGAGGGCATCCTATAATCCACCCCTCCACTTT.

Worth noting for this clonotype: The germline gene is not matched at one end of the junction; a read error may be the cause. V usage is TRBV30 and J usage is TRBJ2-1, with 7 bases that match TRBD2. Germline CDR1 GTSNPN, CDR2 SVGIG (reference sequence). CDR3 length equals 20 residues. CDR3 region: CAWSDPKGGSPIGSYNEPFF. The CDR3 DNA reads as TGTGCCTGGAGTGATCCAAAGGGCGGGAGCCCGATCGGGTCCTACAATGAGCCGTTCTTC.

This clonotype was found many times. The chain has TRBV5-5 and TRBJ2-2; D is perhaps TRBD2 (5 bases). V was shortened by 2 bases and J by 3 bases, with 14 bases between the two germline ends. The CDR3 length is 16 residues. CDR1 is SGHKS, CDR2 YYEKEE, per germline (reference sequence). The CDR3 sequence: CASSLVLAGYTGELFF. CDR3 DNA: TGTGCCAGCAGCTTAGTTCTAGCCGGCTACACCGGGGAGCTGTTTTTT.

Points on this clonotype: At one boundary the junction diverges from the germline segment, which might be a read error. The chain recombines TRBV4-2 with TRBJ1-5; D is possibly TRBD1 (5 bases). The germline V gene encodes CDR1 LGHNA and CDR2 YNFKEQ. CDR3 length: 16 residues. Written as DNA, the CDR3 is TGTGCGAGCAGCCAAGATGTACAGGATAGCAATCAGCCCCAGCATTTT. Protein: CASSQDVQDSNQPQHF.

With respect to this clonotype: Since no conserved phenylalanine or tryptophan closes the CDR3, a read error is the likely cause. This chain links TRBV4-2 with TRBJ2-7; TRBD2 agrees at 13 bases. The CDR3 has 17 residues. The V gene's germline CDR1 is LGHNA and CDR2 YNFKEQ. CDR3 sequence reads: CVTTGLAGVYKSYEQYP. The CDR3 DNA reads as TGTGTCACTACTGGACTAGCGGGAGTTTATAAGTCCTACGAGCAGTACCCC.

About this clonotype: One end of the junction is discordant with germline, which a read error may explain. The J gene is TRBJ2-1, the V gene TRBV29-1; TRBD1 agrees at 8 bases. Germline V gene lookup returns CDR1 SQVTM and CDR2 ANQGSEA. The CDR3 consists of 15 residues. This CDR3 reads CNVERRDRCYNEQLF. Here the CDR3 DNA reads TGCAACGTTGAGCGCCGGGACAGGTGTTACAATGAGCAGTTATTC.

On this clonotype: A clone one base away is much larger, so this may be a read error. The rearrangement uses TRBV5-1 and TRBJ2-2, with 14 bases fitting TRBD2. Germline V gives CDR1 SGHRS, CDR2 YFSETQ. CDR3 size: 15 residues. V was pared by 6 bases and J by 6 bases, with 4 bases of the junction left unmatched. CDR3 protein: CASIWGLAGAGELFF. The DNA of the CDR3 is TGCGCCAGCATCTGGGGACTAGCGGGAGCCGGGGAGCTGTTTTTT. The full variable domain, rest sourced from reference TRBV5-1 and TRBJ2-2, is KAGVTQTPRYLIKTRGQQVTLSCSPISGHRSVSWYQQTPGQGLQFLFEYFSETQRNKGNFPGRFSGRQFSNSRSEMNVSTLELGDSALYLCASIWGLAGAGELFFGEGSRLTVL.

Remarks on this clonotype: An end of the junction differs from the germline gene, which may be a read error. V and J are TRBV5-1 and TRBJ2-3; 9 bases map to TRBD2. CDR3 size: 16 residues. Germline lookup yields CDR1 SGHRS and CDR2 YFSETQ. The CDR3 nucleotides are TGCGCCAGCAGCTTGAATCTTAGCGGGAGTGGAGATACGCGGTATTTT. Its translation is CASSLNLSGSGDTRYF.

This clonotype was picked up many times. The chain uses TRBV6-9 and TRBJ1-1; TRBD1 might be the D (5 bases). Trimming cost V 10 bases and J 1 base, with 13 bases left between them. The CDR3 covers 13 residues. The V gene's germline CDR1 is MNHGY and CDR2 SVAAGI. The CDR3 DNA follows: TGTGCCACCGACTACGGGGGGAACACTGAAGCTTTCTTT. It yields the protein CATDYGGNTEAFF.